This is a list of T cell receptor beta chains from one sample in a study of OX40 agonist ivuxolimab in advanced cancers. Sequenced by immunoSEQ multiplex PCR; TCRdb stores in-frame clones only, minus some. Among tens of thousands of clones listed, 90% to 95% were seen once. The sequenced sample was CD4+ or CD8+ T cells sorted from blood, obtained in a trial of the OX40 agonist ivuxolimab. Receptors originate from an adult with an advanced solid tumor such as melanoma, head and neck, liver or kidney cancer. The CDR3 runs from the conserved cysteine through the conserved F or W. Fields, in order: J gene, V gene, clone size, D gene, CDR3 length, CDR3 DNA, CDR3 protein. The D gene is left open where the match is weak. Clone size, where shown, is once, few, many, or a class for clones that have expanded.

TRBJ2-4 | TRBV5-1 | . | . | 16 | TGCGCCAGCAGCAATTTTGAGTCAGGGGCCAAAAACATTCAGTACTTC | CASSNFESGAKNIQYF
TRBJ2-1 | TRBV20-1 | . | . | 11 | TGCAGTGCTAGTAAGTACAATGAGCAGTTCTTC | CSASKYNEQFF
TRBJ2-1 | TRBV19 | . | . | 17 | TGTGCCAGTAGACCGGACGGCCCGACGCTAACCTACAATGAGCAGTTCTTC | CASRPDGPTLTYNEQFF
TRBJ1-1 | TRBV12-5 | . | . | 12 | TGTGCTAGTGGCCGTACGAACACTGAAGCTTTCTTT | CASGRTNTEAFF
TRBJ2-7 | TRBV5-1 | . | TRBD1 | 14 | TGCGCCAGCAGCTTGGGGACAGGGGGCTACGAGCAGTACTTC | CASSLGTGGYEQYF
TRBJ2-2 | TRBV18 | . | . | 16 | TGTGCCAGCTCACCAAGTAGTCCGCCGAACACCGGGGAGCTGTTTTTT | CASSPSSPPNTGELFF
TRBJ1-1 | TRBV18 | . | . | 14 | TGTGCCAGCTCACCTGGGAGCCAGGGATCTGAAGCTTTCTTT | CASSPGSQGSEAFF
TRBJ2-7 | TRBV7-3 | . | . | 13 | TGTGCCAGCAGCCCGCCGGGACAAGACGAGCAGTACTTC | CASSPPGQDEQYF
TRBJ2-7 | TRBV12-5 | . | TRBD1 | 16 | TGTGCTAGTGGTTTCCCACGACAGGGGAGCTCCTACGAGCAGTACTTC | CASGFPRQGSSYEQYF
TRBJ1-2 | TRBV6-5 | . | . | 13 | TGTGCCAGCAGTTCCCGGGCCTACTATGGCTACACCTTC | CASSSRAYYGYTF
TRBJ2-5 | TRBV4-3 | . | TRBD1 | 16 | TGCGCCAGCAGCCGAACCTCTACAGGGGGGATGGAGACCCAGTACTTC | CASSRTSTGGMETQYF
TRBJ2-7 | TRBV5-6 | . | TRBD2 | 15 | TGTGCCAGCAGCAAGGGGACTAGCGGGGCCTACGAGCAGTACTTC | CASSKGTSGAYEQYF
TRBJ1-2 | TRBV18 | . | . | 13 | TGTGCCAGCTCACCACCGGGCAGAGGCGGCTACACCTTC | CASSPPGRGGYTF
TRBJ1-2 | TRBV28 | once | . | 14 | TGTGCCAGCTCTGGGGGGCAGGGGTTCCATGGCTACACCTTC | CASSGGQGFHGYTF
TRBJ2-2 | TRBV2 | . | . | 15 | TGTGCCAGCAGTCCCTCGGGTTCCAACACCGGGGAGCTGTTTTTT | CASSPSGSNTGELFF
TRBJ1-6 | TRBV7-8 | . | . | 16 | TGTGCCAGCTCCCGTGTGAGGACGGAGAATAATTCACCCCTCCACTTT | CASSRVRTENNSPLHF
TRBJ1-4 | TRBV11-2 | . | . | 15 | TGTGCCAGCAGCTCAAACAGGGTTACGAGTGAAAAACTGTTTTTT | CASSSNRVTSEKLFF
TRBJ2-5 | TRBV5-1 | . | TRBD2 | 15 | TGCGCCAGCAGCCCCACGGGAGGCACACAAGGGACCCAGTACTTC | CASSPTGGTQGTQYF
TRBJ2-3 | TRBV2 | . | . | 12 | TGTGCCAGCAAAATCTCCACAGATACGCAGTATTTT | CASKISTDTQYF
TRBJ2-1 | TRBV4-1 | . | TRBD2 | 16 | TGCGCCAGCAGCCAAGACCCTAGCGGGCCCTACAATGAGCAGTTCTTC | CASSQDPSGPYNEQFF
TRBJ1-6 | TRBV30 | . | . | 13 | TGTGCCTGGAAAGGGGCCTTAAGATCACCCCTCCACTTT | CAWKGALRSPLHF
TRBJ2-3 | TRBV5-6 | . | TRBD2 | 19 | TGTGCCAGCAGCTCACCCCTAGGCGCAGCGGGGGAGTTGAGAGATACGCAGTATTTT | CASSSPLGAAGELRDTQYF
TRBJ2-5 | TRBV19 | once | . | 14 | TGTGCCAGTAGTATAGGGTCCGGTGAAGAGACCCAGTACTTC | CASSIGSGEETQYF
TRBJ2-7 | TRBV11-3 | once | TRBD1 | 15 | TGTGCCAGCAGCACCGCCGGGACAGCTTTCTACGAGCAGTACTTC | CASSTAGTAFYEQYF
TRBJ2-7 | TRBV6-5 | . | . | 14 | TGTGCCAGCAGTTACTCCGGCCAGTCATGGGGGCAGTACTTC | CASSYSGQSWGQYF
TRBJ2-5 | TRBV9 | . | TRBD1 | 17 | TGTGCCAGCAGCCTCACGACCGGGACAGGGGGAGGGGAGACCCAGTACTTC | CASSLTTGTGGGETQYF
TRBJ2-7 | TRBV5-4 | . | . | 14 | TGTGCCAGCAGCTTGGTTGAAAGCTCCTACGAGCAGTACTTC | CASSLVESSYEQYF
TRBJ2-3 | TRBV5-1 | once | . | 13 | TGCGCCAGCACCCAAGGAGGTACAGATACGCAGTATTTT | CASTQGGTDTQYF
TRBJ2-3 | TRBV9 | . | . | 13 | TGTGCCAGCACCAACTCCCTCACAGATACGCAGTATTTT | CASTNSLTDTQYF
TRBJ1-1 | TRBV4-2 | . | . | 15 | TGTGCCAGCAGCCAAGCCGGGACCGCGAACACTGAAGCTTTCTTT | CASSQAGTANTEAFF
TRBJ1-2 | TRBV28 | . | . | 14 | TGTGCCAGCAGTTTACACCCCTCAAACTATGGCTACACCTTC | CASSLHPSNYGYTF
TRBJ1-5 | TRBV19 | . | . | 14 | TGTGCCAGTAGTATAGTGGGGGGGGCGCAGCCCCAGCATTTT | CASSIVGGAQPQHF
TRBJ2-2 | TRBV5-1 | . | . | 14 | TGCGCCAGCAGCTTGAGTGGGGCCACCGGGGAGCTGTTTTTT | CASSLSGATGELFF
TRBJ2-3 | TRBV2 | . | . | 15 | TGTGCCAGCAAGCGGGTGGTTCTGGGCACAGATACGCAGTATTTT | CASKRVVLGTDTQYF
TRBJ2-7 | TRBV4-3 | . | . | 16 | TGCGCCAGCAGCCAAGGCGATGGACACCTGACCTACGAGCAGTACTTC | CASSQGDGHLTYEQYF
TRBJ1-3 | TRBV4-1 | . | . | 16 | TGCGCCAGCAGCCAAGACACGACAGGCTCTGGAAACACCATATATTTT | CASSQDTTGSGNTIYF
TRBJ1-2 | TRBV28 | . | TRBD1 | 14 | TGTGCCACTACAACCCCGGGACAGAAATATGGCTACACCTTC | CATTTPGQKYGYTF
TRBJ2-2 | TRBV10-3 | . | TRBD2 | 16 | TGTGCCATCAGTGAGTCGACTAGCGGGAGACCCGGGGAGCTGTTTTTT | CAISESTSGRPGELFF
TRBJ1-1 | TRBV5-4 | . | . | 15 | TGTGCCAGCAGCCCAATGGACGGAACAAACACTGAAGCTTTCTTT | CASSPMDGTNTEAFF
TRBJ1-5 | TRBV2 | few | TRBD1 | 15 | TGTGCCAGCAGTGCTGACAGGGGCAGCAATCAGCCCCAGCATTTT | CASSADRGSNQPQHF
TRBJ2-7 | TRBV6-1 | . | . | 14 | TGTGCCAGCAGCCAACTAGCATCGCTTTACGAGCAGTACTTC | CASSQLASLYEQYF
TRBJ1-6 | TRBV7-6 | . | . | 15 | TGTGCCAGCAGCCCGCAAAGAGTCGGGGATTCACCCCTCCACTTT | CASSPQRVGDSPLHF
TRBJ2-7 | TRBV21-1 | . | . | 13 | TGTGCCAGCAGCAAAGTTGGCACTCGGGAGCAGTACTTC | CASSKVGTREQYF